This entry lists 30 T cell receptor beta chains sequenced from one sample in a study of T cells expressing NK-cell markers. Using the 5' RACE reads, TCRdb records one entry per CDR3 protein without DNA. The specimen's table records hundreds of thousands of distinct CDR3 sequences. The sample was blood T cells: a sorted CD56 or NKG2C T cell subset, CD4+ or CD8+ T cells, or bulk PBMC T cells (not recorded which). The receptors originated from a man younger than 35 in good health.

The rearrangement uses TRBV7-8 and TRBJ2-1; TCRdb lists TRBD2, though no DNA is available to test this call. This CDR3 contains 15 residues. Per germline, CDR1 SGHVS and CDR2 FQNEAQ. CDR3 in amino acids: CASSSRTRGDLEQFF.

The chain has TRBV28 and TRBJ2-2. Germline V gene data show CDR1 as MDHEN and CDR2 as SYDVKM. The CDR3 runs 16 residues. The chain's CDR3 is CASSLLDVGSAGELFF.

This chain uses TRBV5-1 with TRBJ2-7; TCRdb's assignment of TRBD1 cannot be checked, as there is no DNA. CDR3 size: 17 residues. Germline values: CDR1 SGHRS, CDR2 YFSETQ. Here the CDR3 reads CASSLENRDRVRYEQYF. Using reference TRBV5-1 and TRBJ2-7 for the parts outside the CDR3, the full variable domain is KAGVTQTPRYLIKTRGQQVTLSCSPISGHRSVSWYQQTPGQGLQFLFEYFSETQRNKGNFPGRFSGRQFSNSRSEMNVSTLELGDSALYLCASSLENRDRVRYEQYFGPGTRLTVT.

The V gene is TRBV20-1, the J gene TRBJ2-1; TCRdb names TRBD2, which stays unverified in the absence of DNA. CDR3 length: 12 amino acids. CDR1 and CDR2 from the germline V gene are DFQATT and SNEGSKA (reference sequence). The chain's CDR3 is CSARDPPSGQFF.

This chain's CDR3 is CASSASLAARSSYNEQFF. The V gene is TRBV2, the J gene TRBJ2-1; as DNA is missing, the TRBD2 call by TCRdb cannot be tested. This CDR3 region has 18 residues. Germline V CDR1 and CDR2: SNHLY, FYNNEI.

V and J are TRBV20-1 and TRBJ2-4; TCRdb selects TRBD1, and the lack of DNA leaves this call unchecked. This CDR3 has 14 residues. Germline lookup yields CDR1 DFQATT and CDR2 SNEGSKA (reference sequence). The CDR3 is CSARDRSRGDIQYF.

This chain uses TRBV28 with TRBJ2-3; without DNA, the TCRdb call of TRBD1 cannot be checked. The CDR3 consists of 17 residues. Germline V lookup: CDR1 MDHEN, CDR2 SYDVKM. The CDR3 loop reads CASSLSSAGVAAGTQYF.

The chain carries TRBV29-1 and TRBJ1-2. CDR3 length equals 16 residues. CDR1 and CDR2 from the germline V gene are SQVTM and ANQGSEA. The CDR3 spells CSVEEGKGDSGYGYTF.

V usage is TRBV20-1 and J usage is TRBJ1-2; the TRBD1 assignment by TCRdb is unverifiable without DNA. The CDR3 is 12 residues long. Per the germline V gene, CDR1 is DFQATT and CDR2 is SNEGSKA (reference sequence). The CDR3 here is CSSDRGSGGYTF.

V usage is TRBV4-3 and J usage is TRBJ2-5; TCRdb proposes TRBD1, but this gene call is untestable without DNA. The CDR3 contains 16 residues. Germline CDR1 reads LGHNA; CDR2 reads YSLEER. This CDR3 is CASSLWGRGPEETQYF.

The genes are TRBV10-3 and TRBJ1-1; there is no DNA to check the TCRdb D call of TRBD1. Looked up from germline, CDR1 is ENHRY and CDR2 is SYGVKD. CDR3 length: 14 residues. The CDR3 spells CAISRGTANTEAFF.

J is TRBJ1-3 and V is TRBV6-1. The CDR3 spans 15 residues. Germline CDR1 MNHNS, CDR2 SASEGT. CDR3 region: CASSPSLESGNTIYF.

The chain recombines TRBV28 with TRBJ2-3; without DNA, the TCRdb call of TRBD2 cannot be checked. The CDR3 sequence is 16 residues long. From germline, CDR1 is MDHEN and CDR2 SYDVKM. CDR3 residues: CASNRHSGRRTDTQYF.

This chain joins TRBV2 and TRBJ2-1; TCRdb gives TRBD1 as the D gene, but with no DNA this cannot be confirmed. Germline V gives CDR1 SNHLY, CDR2 FYNNEI. The CDR3 covers 12 residues. CDR3: CASRPAGRKTFF.

The chain couples TRBV15 to TRBJ2-3; TCRdb indicates TRBD1, and absent DNA this call remains unverified. Germline-derived CDR1 and CDR2 are LNHNV and YYDKDF (reference sequence). This CDR3 is 16 amino acids long. Here the CDR3 reads CATSRDSQRPTDTQYF. Drawing the rest from reference TRBV15 and TRBJ2-3, the complete variable domain is DAMVIQNPRYQVTQFGKPVTLSCSQTLNHNVMYWYQQKSSQAPKLLFHYYDKDFNNEADTPDNFQSRRPNTSFCFLDIRSPGLGDTAMYLCATSRDSQRPTDTQYFGPGTRLTVL.

The CDR3 is CASNGAESSPPEGYTF. The V and J genes are TRBV12-3 or TRBV12-4 and TRBJ1-2. This CDR3 region has 16 residues.

The chain combines TRBV29-1 with TRBJ2-7; without DNA, the TCRdb call of TRBD2 cannot be checked. CDR1 SQVTM and CDR2 ANQGSEA come from the germline V gene. The CDR3 has 14 amino acids. The CDR3 here is CSASWGLAAYEQYF.

The V call is TRBV12-3 or TRBV12-4, the J call TRBJ1-2; the TCRdb call, TRBD1, lacks DNA for checking. This CDR3 spans 17 amino acids. The chain's CDR3 is CASSNTGTGGVGYGYTF.

The chain combines TRBV4-3 with TRBJ2-5. The germline V gene has CDR1 LGHNA and CDR2 YSLEER. The CDR3 length is 16 residues. CDR3 amino acids: CASSQDRHNPRETQYF.

The V call is TRBV27, the J call TRBJ2-3. This CDR3 is 14 amino acids long. Germline V CDR1 and CDR2: MNHEY, SMNVEV (reference sequence). This chain's CDR3 is CASSTDQATDTQYF.

This chain joins TRBV3-1 and TRBJ1-6; the D gene TCRdb calls, TRBD1, cannot be checked with no DNA. The CDR3 is 15 amino acids. Germline V lookup: CDR1 LGHDT, CDR2 YNNKEL (reference sequence). This CDR3 is CASSQGDSLNSPLHF.

This rearrangement joins TRBV12-3 or TRBV12-4 to TRBJ2-4; TCRdb indicates TRBD1, and absent DNA this call remains unverified. The CDR3 is 17 amino acids. This CDR3 reads CASSSTRTGDTKNIQYF.

This chain uses TRBV12-3 or TRBV12-4 with TRBJ2-7; the D gene TCRdb calls, TRBD2, cannot be checked with no DNA. This CDR3 contains 17 residues. This CDR3 reads CASSLARRLAKEYEQYF.

The gene calls are TRBV5-5 and TRBJ2-4. Germline V CDR1 and CDR2: SGHKS, YYEKEE (reference sequence). The CDR3 is made up of 13 amino acids. CDR3 region: CASSLMSVGIQYF. Complete variable domain (other parts from reference TRBV5-5 and TRBJ2-4): DAGVTQSPTHLIKTRGQQVTLRCSPISGHKSVSWYQQVLGQGPQFIFQYYEKEERGRGNFPDRFSARQFPNYSSELNVNALLLGDSALYLCASSLMSVGIQYFGAGTRLSVL.

V gene TRBV24-1 combines with J gene TRBJ2-5. The CDR3 loop spans 15 amino acids. Germline V lookup: CDR1 KGHDR, CDR2 SFDVKD. The CDR3 sequence: CATSDLQSITETQYF.

The CDR3 reads CAISPGTSGDNEQFF. This rearrangement joins TRBV10-3 to TRBJ2-1; TCRdb reports TRBD2, a call that lacks DNA to check it against. CDR1 is ENHRY, CDR2 SYGVKD, per germline. This CDR3 comprises 15 residues.

The genes are TRBV3-1 and TRBJ2-1; TCRdb lists TRBD2, though no DNA is available to test this call. The CDR3 is 17 amino acids. CDR1 is LGHDT, CDR2 YNNKEL, per germline (reference sequence). This chain's CDR3 is CASSQARLAGGGYEQFF.

The V gene is TRBV12-3 or TRBV12-4, the J gene TRBJ2-1; TCRdb reports TRBD2, a call that lacks DNA to check it against. The CDR3 covers 16 residues. This chain's CDR3 is CASSLPPGTSYNEQFF.

The chain is built from TRBV7-9 and TRBJ2-1; no DNA is available, so the TRBD2 call from TCRdb remains unchecked. The V gene's germline CDR1 is SEHNR and CDR2 FQNEAQ (reference sequence). This CDR3 region has 17 residues. The CDR3 reads CASSHGTSGGSYNEQFF.

The gene calls are TRBV12-3 or TRBV12-4 and TRBJ1-2; checking the TCRdb D call of TRBD1 is not possible without DNA. CDR3 size: 13 residues. The CDR3 here is CASRGTGYYGYTF.